One and the same sample provided the 9 T cell receptor beta chains below, sequenced in a study of blood T cells in healthy people across ages. A second PCR of about 6 to 11 cycles used a sample-barcoded 5' primer and a J-beta primer mix. One entry per CDR3 protein, called by TCRdb with MiXCR from the 5' RACE reads. The sample contains about 800,000 distinct CDR3 sequences, roughly 60% of which appear only once. The material sequenced was blood. The receptors come from a man aged 25 to 40 in good health.

V usage is TRBV7-2 and J usage is TRBJ1-6, with 10 bases that match TRBD1. CDR1 is SGHTA and CDR2 is FQGNSA in the germline V gene. After removal of 1 base from V and 10 bases from J, the junction contained 4 bases not matched to a gene. This CDR3 has 15 residues. CDR3 sequence (DNA): TGTGCCAGCAGCTTAGGGACAGGGGGTGGGTCACCCCTCCACTTT. It translates to CASSLGTGGGSPLHF.

The chain employs TRBV28 and TRBJ2-4; D may be TRBD1 or TRBD2 (5 bases each). The J call is doubtful: the DNA matches TRBJ2-7 better. The germline V gene has CDR1 MDHEN and CDR2 SYDVKM. The CDR3 extends over 15 amino acids. The chain's CDR3 is CASSLVGTLGYEQYF. CDR3 sequence (DNA): TGTGCCAGCAGCTTGGTCGGGACGTTGGGCTACGAGCAGTACTTC.

This chain connects TRBV10-3 to TRBJ2-6; D gene unclear. Germline V gene sequence: CDR1 ENHRY, CDR2 SYGVKD. Trimming stripped 0 bases from V and 2 bases from J, with 11 bases between. The CDR3 loop spans 17 amino acids. This CDR3 is CAISESQNMAGANVLTF. CDR3 DNA sequence: TGTGCCATCAGTGAGTCGCAGAATATGGCTGGGGCCAACGTCCTGACTTTC.

This clonotype was observed a handful of times. This rearrangement joins TRBV3-1 to TRBJ1-1, with D maybe TRBD1 (5 bases). Germline-derived CDR1 and CDR2 are LGHDT and YNNKEL (reference sequence). V lost 2 bases to trimming and J lost 8 bases, with 9 bases between them. This CDR3 spans 12 amino acids. This CDR3 is CASSQWGGEAFF. CDR3 coding DNA: TGTGCCAGCAGCCAATGGGGGGGAGAAGCTTTCTTT.

The chain has TRBV28 and TRBJ2-1; no reliable D call. V lost 7 bases, J lost 1 base, and 5 bases lay in between. CDR1 and CDR2 (germline): MDHEN, SYDVKM. CDR3 length: 12 residues. CDR3 in amino acids: CASTESYNEQFF. The CDR3 nucleotides read TGTGCCAGCACGGAGTCCTACAATGAGCAGTTCTTC. Using reference TRBV28 and TRBJ2-1 for the parts outside the CDR3, the full variable domain is DVKVTQSSRYLVKRTGEKVFLECVQDMDHENMFWYRQDPGLGLRLIYFSYDVKMKEKGDIPEGYSVSREKKERFSLILESASTNQTSMYLCASTESYNEQFFGPGTRLTVL.

The rearrangement links TRBV29-1 to TRBJ2-1; TRBD1 agrees at 8 bases. In germline, CDR1 is SQVTM, CDR2 ANQGSEA. The trim removed 6 bases at V and 12 bases at J, leaving 10 bases unmatched. This CDR3 is built from 12 residues. The chain's CDR3 is CSVRTDQGAQFF. Written as DNA, the CDR3 is TGCAGCGTGCGGACTGACCAGGGGGCGCAGTTCTTC.

This clonotype was recorded at least ten times. The chain carries TRBV12-3 or TRBV12-4 and TRBJ1-6, with 8 positions matching TRBD1. This CDR3 is built from 13 residues. V was pared by 7 bases and J by 6 bases, with 2 bases of the junction left unmatched. The CDR3 region has the DNA TGTGCCAGCACGGACAGGGTTAATTCACCCCTCCACTTT. Its protein product is CASTDRVNSPLHF.

The rearrangement joins TRBV6-2 or TRBV6-3 to TRBJ2-1, with 8 bases fitting TRBD2. The V segment lost 6 bases and the J segment 2 bases; nucleotides outside the gene matches: 6. The CDR3 is made up of 15 amino acids. In germline, CDR1 is MNHEY, CDR2 SVGEGT. CDR3 nucleotide sequence: TGTGCCAGCAGGCCCTGGGGACTAGCCTACAATGAGCAGTTCTTC. Amino acid sequence: CASRPWGLAYNEQFF.

The chain combines TRBV12-3 or TRBV12-4 with TRBJ2-3; D not resolved. The V end lost 2 bases, the J end lost 5 bases, and 8 bases lay between the germline ends. The CDR3 extends over 13 amino acids. The CDR3 DNA follows: TGTGCCAGCAGTTTATACAGCGTAGATACGCAGTATTTT. This translates into CASSLYSVDTQYF.